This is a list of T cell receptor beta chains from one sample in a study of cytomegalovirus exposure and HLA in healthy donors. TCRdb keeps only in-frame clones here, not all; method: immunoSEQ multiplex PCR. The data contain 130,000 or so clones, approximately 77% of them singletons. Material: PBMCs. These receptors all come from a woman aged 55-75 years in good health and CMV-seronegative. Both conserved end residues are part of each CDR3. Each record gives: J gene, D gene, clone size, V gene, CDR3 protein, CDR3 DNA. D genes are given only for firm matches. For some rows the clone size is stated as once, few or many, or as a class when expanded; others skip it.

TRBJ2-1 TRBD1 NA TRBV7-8 CASSLVTGAIAYNEQFF TGTGCCAGCAGCTTAGTGACAGGGGCTATCGCCTACAATGAGCAGTTCTTC
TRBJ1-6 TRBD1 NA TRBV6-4 CASSRTGVVNSPLHF TGTGCCAGCAGTCGAACAGGGGTGGTTAATTCACCCCTCCACTTT
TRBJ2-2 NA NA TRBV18 CASSSVFTGELFF TGTGCCAGCTCATCGGTCTTCACCGGGGAGCTGTTTTTT
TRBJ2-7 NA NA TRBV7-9 CSSSSGAYEQYF TGTTCCAGCAGCTCCGGGGCCTACGAGCAGTACTTC
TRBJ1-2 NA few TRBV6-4 CASSDSPEGYGYTF TGTGCCAGCAGTGACTCTCCAGAGGGATATGGCTACACCTTC
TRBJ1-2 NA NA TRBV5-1 CASSLYGANYGYTF TGCGCCAGCAGCTTGTACGGGGCTAACTATGGCTACACCTTC
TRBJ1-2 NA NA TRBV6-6 CASSSDRLGWGYTF TGTGCCAGCAGTTCCGACAGGCTCGGTTGGGGCTACACCTTC
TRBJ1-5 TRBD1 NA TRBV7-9 CSSSLQGALESAQHF TGTTCCAGCAGCCTACAGGGGGCCCTGGAGTCGGCCCAGCATTTT
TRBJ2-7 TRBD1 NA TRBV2 CASRVRDRGSYEQYF TGTGCCTCCCGGGTTAGGGACAGGGGATCCTACGAGCAGTACTTC
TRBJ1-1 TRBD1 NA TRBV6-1 CASSEVGQGIEAFF TGTGCCAGCAGTGAAGTGGGACAGGGGATTGAAGCTTTCTTT
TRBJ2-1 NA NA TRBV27 CASSPGYEQFF TGTGCCAGCAGTCCAGGGTATGAGCAGTTCTTC
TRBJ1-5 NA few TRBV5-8 CASSPGHRNQPQHF TGTGCCAGCAGCCCGGGACATCGCAATCAGCCCCAGCATTTT
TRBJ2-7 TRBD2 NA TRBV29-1 CSVVTSGRDRQYF TGCAGCGTCGTGACTAGCGGGAGAGATCGGCAGTACTTC
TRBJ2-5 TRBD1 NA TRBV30 CAWSLTGALQETQYF TGTGCCTGGAGTTTGACAGGGGCCCTCCAAGAGACCCAGTACTTC
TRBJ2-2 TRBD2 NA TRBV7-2 CASSSQRGENTGELFF TGTGCCAGCAGCTCTCAGCGGGGGGAGAACACCGGGGAGCTGTTTTTT
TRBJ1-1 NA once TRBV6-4 CASSAQMNTEAFF TGTGCCAGCAGTGCACAGATGAACACTGAAGCTTTCTTT
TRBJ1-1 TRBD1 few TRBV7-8 CASSKGQGVSNTEAFF TGTGCCAGCAGCAAAGGACAGGGAGTCTCGAACACTGAAGCTTTCTTT
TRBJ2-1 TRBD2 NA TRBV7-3 CASSPMAWGTSGGLVRNEQFF TGTGCCAGCAGCCCTATGGCCTGGGGGACTAGCGGGGGTCTCGTGCGGAATGAGCAGTTCTTC
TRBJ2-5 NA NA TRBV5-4 CASSLAGERWLETQYF TGTGCCAGCAGCTTGGCGGGGGAGCGGTGGTTGGAGACCCAGTACTTC
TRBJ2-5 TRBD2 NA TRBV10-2 CASKRERGETQYF TGCGCCAGCAAGCGGGAGAGAGGAGAGACCCAGTACTTC
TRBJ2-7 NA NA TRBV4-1 CASSPGFRGEQYF TGCGCCAGCAGCCCTGGATTCCGGGGAGAGCAGTACTTC
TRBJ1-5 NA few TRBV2 CASSDSTVNQPQHF TGTGCCAGCAGTGACTCCACAGTAAATCAGCCCCAGCATTTT
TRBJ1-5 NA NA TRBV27 CASSKTGTTSNQPQHF TGTGCCAGCAGTAAAACCGGGACTACTAGCAATCAGCCCCAGCATTTT
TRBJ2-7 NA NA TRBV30 CAWRRGNGLYEQYF TGTGCCTGGAGGAGGGGGAACGGTCTCTACGAGCAGTACTTC
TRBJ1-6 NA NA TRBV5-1 CASSQTGFGSPLHF TGCGCCAGCAGCCAAACAGGGTTCGGTTCACCCCTCCACTTT
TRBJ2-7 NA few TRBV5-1 CASSLSVAGSYEQYF TGCGCCAGCAGCTTATCGGTGGCAGGTTCCTACGAGCAGTACTTC
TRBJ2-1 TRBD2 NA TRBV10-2 CASRTSGSSYNEQFF TGCGCCAGCAGGACTAGCGGGAGCTCCTACAATGAGCAGTTCTTC
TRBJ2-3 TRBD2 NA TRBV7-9 CASSLAMGLAGGYTDTQYF TGTGCCAGCAGCTTAGCGATGGGATTAGCGGGGGGTTATACAGATACGCAGTATTTT
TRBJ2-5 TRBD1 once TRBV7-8 CASSLRQGAGETQYF TGTGCCAGCAGCTTAAGACAGGGGGCCGGAGAGACCCAGTACTTC
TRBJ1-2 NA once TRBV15 CATSRDTAPNYGYTF TGTGCCACCAGCAGAGATACAGCTCCTAACTATGGCTACACCTTC
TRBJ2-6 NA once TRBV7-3 CASSLGGIPTGANVLTF TGTGCCAGCAGCCTAGGAGGGATCCCCACTGGGGCCAACGTCCTGACTTTC
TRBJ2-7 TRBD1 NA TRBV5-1 CASSLGGTGGYEQYF TGCGCCAGCAGCTTGGGAGGGACAGGGGGCTACGAGCAGTACTTC
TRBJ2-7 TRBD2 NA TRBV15 CATSLPGPTGGEQYF TGTGCCACCAGCCTTCCGGGCCCGACGGGGGGAGAGCAGTACTTC
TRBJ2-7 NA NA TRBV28 CASSPLQGYPYEQYF TGTGCCAGCAGTCCCCTACAGGGCTACCCCTACGAGCAGTACTTC
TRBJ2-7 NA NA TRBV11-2 CASSSLSTYEQYF TGTGCCAGCAGCTCCTTGTCCACATACGAGCAGTACTTC
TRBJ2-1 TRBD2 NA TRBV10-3 CATAPQTSGVYNEQFF TGTGCCACAGCCCCACAAACTAGCGGAGTTTACAATGAGCAGTTCTTC
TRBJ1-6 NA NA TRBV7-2 CASSLAAGVFNSPLHF TGTGCCAGCAGCTTAGCGGCAGGGGTATTTAATTCACCCCTCCACTTT
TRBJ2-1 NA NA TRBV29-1 CSVDASRRHYNEQFF TGCAGCGTTGATGCTTCGCGGAGGCACTACAATGAGCAGTTCTTC
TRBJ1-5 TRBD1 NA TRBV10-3 CAISSRDRGQQPQHF TGTGCCATCAGTAGCCGGGACAGGGGGCAACAGCCCCAGCATTTT
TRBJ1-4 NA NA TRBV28 CASLDRKTIGKLFF TGTGCCAGCCTCGATCGGAAGACAATAGGAAAACTGTTTTTT
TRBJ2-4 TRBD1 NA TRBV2 CASIPGGDRGYENIQYF TGTGCCAGCATCCCCGGGGGAGACAGGGGGTACGAAAACATTCAGTACTTC
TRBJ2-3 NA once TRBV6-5 CASSYIAPGDGTQYF TGTGCCAGCAGTTACATCGCTCCGGGGGATGGTACGCAGTATTTT